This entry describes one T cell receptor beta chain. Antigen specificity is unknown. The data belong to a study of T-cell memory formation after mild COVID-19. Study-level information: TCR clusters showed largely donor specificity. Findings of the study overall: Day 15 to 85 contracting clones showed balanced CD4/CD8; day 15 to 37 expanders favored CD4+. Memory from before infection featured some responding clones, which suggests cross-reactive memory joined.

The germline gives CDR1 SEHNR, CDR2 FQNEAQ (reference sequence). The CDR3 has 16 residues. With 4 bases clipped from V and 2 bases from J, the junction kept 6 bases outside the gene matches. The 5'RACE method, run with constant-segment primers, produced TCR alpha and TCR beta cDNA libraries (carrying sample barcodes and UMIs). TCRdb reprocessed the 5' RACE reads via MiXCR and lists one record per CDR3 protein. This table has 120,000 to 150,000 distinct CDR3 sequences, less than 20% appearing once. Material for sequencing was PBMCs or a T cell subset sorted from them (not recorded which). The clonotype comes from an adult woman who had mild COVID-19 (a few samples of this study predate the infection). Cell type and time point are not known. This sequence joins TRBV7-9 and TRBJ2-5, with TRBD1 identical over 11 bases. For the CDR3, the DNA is TGTGCCAGCAGCTCCGCCTGGGACAGGGGGCAAGAGACCCAGTACTTC. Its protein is CASSSAWDRGQETQYF.